Sequencing of this T cell receptor beta chain was carried out in a study of blood T cell repertoires in COVID-19. Study-level information: Researchers got acute and convalescent COVID-19 samples from the United States, Italy and Spain. T cells, B-cell-depleted T cells, or PBMCs provided the cDNA or gDNA that served as material.

This CDR3 region has 13 residues. V was cut by 6 bases and J by 8 bases, with 16 bases left in between. Germline loops: CDR1 MNHEY, CDR2 SVGAGI. Study processing details: Estimation of nucleated cell counts was performed using reference gene primer amplification. Sequencing used immunoSEQ multiplex PCR; TCRdb keeps in-frame clones, though not all of them. The V and J calls and clone size were taken over from that table, and D and trimming were inferred from the DNA. In the table there are some 250,000 clones, 81% of which are singletons. The sequencing sample was made of peripheral blood. J is TRBJ1-2 and V is TRBV6-5, with D perhaps TRBD1 (6 bases). This receptor was identified in a woman aged 60-75 years with active or convalescent COVID-19. The CDR3 DNA is TGTGCCAGCAGACGAGGACAGAGTGAGGGCTACACCTTC. This codes for CASRRGQSEGYTF.